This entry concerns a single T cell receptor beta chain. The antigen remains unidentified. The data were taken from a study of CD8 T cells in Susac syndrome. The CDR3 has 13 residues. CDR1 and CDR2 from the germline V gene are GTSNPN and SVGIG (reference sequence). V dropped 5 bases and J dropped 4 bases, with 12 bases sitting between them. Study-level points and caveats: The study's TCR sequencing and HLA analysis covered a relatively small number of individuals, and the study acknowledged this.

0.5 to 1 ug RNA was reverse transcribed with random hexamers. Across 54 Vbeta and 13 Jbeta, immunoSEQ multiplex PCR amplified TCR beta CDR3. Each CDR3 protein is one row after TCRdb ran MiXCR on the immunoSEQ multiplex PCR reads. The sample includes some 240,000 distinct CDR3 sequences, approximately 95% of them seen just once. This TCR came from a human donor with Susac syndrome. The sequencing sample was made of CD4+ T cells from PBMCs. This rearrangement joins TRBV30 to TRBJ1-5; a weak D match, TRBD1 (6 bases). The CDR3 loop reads CAWALQGNQPQHF. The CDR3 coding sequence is TGTGCCTGGGCGCTGCAGGGGAATCAGCCCCAGCATTTT.